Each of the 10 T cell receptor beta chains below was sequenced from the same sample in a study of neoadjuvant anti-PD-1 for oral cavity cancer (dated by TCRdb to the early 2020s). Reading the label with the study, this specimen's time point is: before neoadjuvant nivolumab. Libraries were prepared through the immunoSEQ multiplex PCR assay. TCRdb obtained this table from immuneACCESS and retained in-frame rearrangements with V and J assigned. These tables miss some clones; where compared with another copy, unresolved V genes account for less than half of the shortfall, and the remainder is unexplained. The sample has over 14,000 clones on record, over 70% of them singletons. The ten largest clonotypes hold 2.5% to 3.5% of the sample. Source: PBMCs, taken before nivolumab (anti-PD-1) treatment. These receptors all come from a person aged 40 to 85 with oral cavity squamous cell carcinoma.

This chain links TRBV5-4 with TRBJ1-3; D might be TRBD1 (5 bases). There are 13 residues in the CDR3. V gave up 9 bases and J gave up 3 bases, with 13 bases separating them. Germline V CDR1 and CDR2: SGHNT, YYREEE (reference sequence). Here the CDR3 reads CATRGGNGNTIYF. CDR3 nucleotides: TGTGCCACCCGTGGGGGGAATGGAAACACCATATATTTT.

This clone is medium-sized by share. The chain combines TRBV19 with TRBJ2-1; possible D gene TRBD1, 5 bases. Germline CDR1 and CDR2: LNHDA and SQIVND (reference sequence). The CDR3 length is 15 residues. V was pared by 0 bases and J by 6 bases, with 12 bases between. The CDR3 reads CASSIDNGAGNEQFF. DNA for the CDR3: TGTGCCAGTAGTATAGATAATGGGGCCGGCAATGAGCAGTTCTTC. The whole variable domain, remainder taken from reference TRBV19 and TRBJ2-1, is DGGITQSPKYLFRKEGQNVTLSCEQNLNHDAMYWYRQDPGQGLRLIYYSQIVNDFQKGDIAEGYSVSREKKESFPLTVTSAQKNPTAFYLCASSIDNGAGNEQFFGPGTRLTVL.

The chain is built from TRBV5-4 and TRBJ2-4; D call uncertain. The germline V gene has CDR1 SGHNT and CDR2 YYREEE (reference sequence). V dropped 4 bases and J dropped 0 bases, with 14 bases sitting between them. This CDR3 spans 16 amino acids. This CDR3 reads CASSVALRLAKNIQYF. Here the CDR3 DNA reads TGTGCCAGCAGCGTGGCGTTGCGGCTAGCCAAAAACATTCAGTACTTC.

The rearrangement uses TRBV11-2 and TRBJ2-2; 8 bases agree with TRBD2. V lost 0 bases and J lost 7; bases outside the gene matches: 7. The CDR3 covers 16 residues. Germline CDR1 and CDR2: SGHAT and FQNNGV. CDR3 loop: CASSLEPGLGGGELFF. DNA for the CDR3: TGTGCCAGCAGCTTAGAGCCGGGACTAGGCGGCGGGGAGCTGTTTTTT.

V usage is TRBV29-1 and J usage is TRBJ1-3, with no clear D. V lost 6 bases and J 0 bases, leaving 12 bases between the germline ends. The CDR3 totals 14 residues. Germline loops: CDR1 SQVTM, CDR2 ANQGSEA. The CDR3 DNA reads TGCAGCGTGGCGAGGGATCGCTCTGGAAACACCATATATTTT. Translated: CSVARDRSGNTIYF.

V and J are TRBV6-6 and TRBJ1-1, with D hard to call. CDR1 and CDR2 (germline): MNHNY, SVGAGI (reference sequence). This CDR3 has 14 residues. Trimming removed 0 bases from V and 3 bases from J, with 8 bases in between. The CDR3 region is CASSYSRRDTEAFF. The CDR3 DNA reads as TGTGCCAGCAGTTACTCGAGACGAGACACTGAAGCTTTCTTT.

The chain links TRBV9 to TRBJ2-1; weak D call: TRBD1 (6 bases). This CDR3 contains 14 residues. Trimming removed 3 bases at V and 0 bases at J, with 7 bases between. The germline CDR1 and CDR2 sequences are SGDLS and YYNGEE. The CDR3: CASSARGSYNEQFF. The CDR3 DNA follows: TGTGCCAGCAGCGCCAGGGGCTCCTACAATGAGCAGTTCTTC. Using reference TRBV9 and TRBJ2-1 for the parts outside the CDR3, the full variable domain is DSGVTQTPKHLITATGQRVTLRCSPRSGDLSVYWYQQSLDQGLQFLIQYYNGEERAKGNILERFSAQQFPDLHSELNLSSLELGDSALYFCASSARGSYNEQFFGPGTRLTVL.

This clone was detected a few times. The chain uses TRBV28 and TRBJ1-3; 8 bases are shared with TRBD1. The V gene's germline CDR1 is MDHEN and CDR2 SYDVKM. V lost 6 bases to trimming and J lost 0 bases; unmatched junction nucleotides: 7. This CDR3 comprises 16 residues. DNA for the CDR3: TGTGCCAGCAGCCCTCCGGGACAGGCCTCTGGAAACACCATATATTTT. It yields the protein CASSPPGQASGNTIYF.

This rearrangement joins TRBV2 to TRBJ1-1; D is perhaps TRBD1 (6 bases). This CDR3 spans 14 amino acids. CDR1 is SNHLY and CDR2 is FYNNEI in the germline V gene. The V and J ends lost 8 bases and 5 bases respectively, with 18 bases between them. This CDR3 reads CASYLNKGVTEAFF. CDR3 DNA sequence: TGTGCCAGCTACCTAAACAAGGGGGTTACTGAAGCTTTCTTT.

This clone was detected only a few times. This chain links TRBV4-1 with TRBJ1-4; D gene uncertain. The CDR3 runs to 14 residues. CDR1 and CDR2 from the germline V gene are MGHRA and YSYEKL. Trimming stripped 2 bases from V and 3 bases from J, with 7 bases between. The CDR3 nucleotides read TGCGCCAGCAGCCAACGAGTAGCTAATGAAAAACTGTTTTTT. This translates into CASSQRVANEKLFF.